Below are 26 T cell receptor beta chains sequenced from a single sample in a study of blood T cell repertoires in COVID-19. Here immunoSEQ multiplex PCR was the method, and the copy in TCRdb shows in-frame clones only, minus some. The data show around 260,000 clones, around 84% seen once. The sequenced material came from PBMCs or T cells enriched from blood (not recorded which). The source of these receptors is a man aged 30 to 45 with acute COVID-19.

This chain links TRBV13 with TRBJ1-5, with 7 positions matching TRBD1. Germline lookup yields CDR1 PRHDT and CDR2 FYEKMQ (reference sequence). The CDR3 is 14 residues long. V lost 1 base and J lost 7; bases outside the gene matches: 4. The CDR3 DNA sequence: TGTGCCAGCAGCTTAGAGGGGGCCGGGCAGCCCCAGCATTTT. This encodes CASSLEGAGQPQHF.

The rearrangement uses TRBV4-3 and TRBJ1-5; tentatively, D is TRBD1 (5 bases). The V gene lost 2 bases and the J gene lost 0 bases, with 20 bases spanning the gap. There are 19 residues in the CDR3. CDR1 is LGHNA and CDR2 is YSLEER in the germline V gene. The CDR3 loop reads CASSQRVQGLENSNQPQHF. CDR3 bases: TGCGCCAGCAGCCAAAGGGTGCAGGGCTTAGAGAATAGCAATCAGCCCCAGCATTTT.

The chain carries TRBV5-1 and TRBJ2-1; TRBD2 is a possible D gene (6 bases). Germline CDR1 reads SGHRS; CDR2 reads YFSETQ. V was trimmed by 2 bases and J by 7 bases, leaving 16 bases between them. The CDR3 length is 15 residues. CDR3 DNA: TGCGCCAGCAGCTTCGGGGCGGGACCCAAAAATGAGCAGTTCTTC. This translates into CASSFGAGPKNEQFF. The variable domain in full, with the rest retrieved from reference TRBV5-1 and TRBJ2-1, is KAGVTQTPRYLIKTRGQQVTLSCSPISGHRSVSWYQQTPGQGLQFLFEYFSETQRNKGNFPGRFSGRQFSNSRSEMNVSTLELGDSALYLCASSFGAGPKNEQFFGPGTRLTVL.

The CDR3 DNA is TGTGCCAGCAGCCAAGGTATCAGGGGTTCACCCCTCCACTTT. Protein: CASSQGIRGSPLHF. The V gene is TRBV3-1 (or the pseudogene TRBV3-2), the J gene TRBJ1-6, with D tentatively TRBD1 (6 bases). V dropped 1 base and J dropped 9 bases, with 10 bases sitting between them. Germline lookup yields CDR1 LGHDT and CDR2 YNNKEL (reference sequence). There are 14 residues in the CDR3.

This sequence joins TRBV18 and TRBJ1-1, with 12 bases matching TRBD1. The CDR3 loop spans 16 amino acids. The germline CDR1 and CDR2 sequences are KGHSH and LQKENI. V gave up 2 bases and J gave up 3 bases; unmatched junction bases: 4. CDR3 DNA: TGTGCCAGCTCACCAAGGGACAGGGGGCGGTACACTGAAGCTTTCTTT. The encoded protein is CASSPRDRGRYTEAFF.

V usage is TRBV27 and J usage is TRBJ1-6; no clear D gene. CDR3 size: 12 residues. With 3 bases removed from V and 12 bases from J, the gap between germline ends came to 9 bases. Germline CDR1 and CDR2: MNHEY and SMNVEV (reference sequence). The CDR3 nucleotides read TGTGCCAGCAGTTTTATCCGGGTACCCCTCCACTTT. Protein sequence: CASSFIRVPLHF.

This chain links TRBV10-2 with TRBJ1-2; 10 bases agree with TRBD1. This CDR3 is 14 amino acids long. Germline trimming cut 8 bases from V and 6 bases from J; bases unmatched to any gene: 9. The germline V gene encodes CDR1 WSHSY and CDR2 SAAADI. The DNA for the CDR3 is TGCGCCAGCCGTGCCTCGGGGACAGGGGATGGCTACACCTTC. Amino acid sequence: CASRASGTGDGYTF.

The CDR3: CASSPFAGSSYEQYV. As DNA, the CDR3 is TGTGCCAGCAGCCCTTTCGCGGGGAGCTCCTACGAGCAGTACGTC. The chain links TRBV11-2 to TRBJ2-7, with TRBD2 as a possible D gene (6 bases). This CDR3 is built from 15 residues. With 5 bases removed from V and 0 bases from J, the gap between germline ends came to 14 bases. Germline values: CDR1 SGHAT, CDR2 FQNNGV.

This sequence joins TRBV5-8 and TRBJ1-5; D ambiguous. V gave up 0 bases and J gave up 0 bases, with 7 bases separating them. Per the germline V gene, CDR1 is SGHTS and CDR2 is YDEGEE. This CDR3 spans 15 amino acids. The CDR3 sequence: CASSLGLASNQPQHF. In DNA form, the CDR3 reads TGTGCCAGCAGCTTGGGACTAGCTAGCAATCAGCCCCAGCATTTT. The entire variable domain, with the rest obtained from reference TRBV5-8 and TRBJ1-5, is as follows: EAGVTQSPTHLIKTRGQQATLRCSPISGHTSVYWYQQALGLGLQFLLWYDEGEERNRGNFPPRFSGRQFPNYSSELNVNALELEDSALYLCASSLGLASNQPQHFGDGTRLSIL.

The J gene is TRBJ1-2, the V gene TRBV7-9; D may be TRBD1 (5 bases). Between the trimmed V and J ends, which lost 3 bases and 5 bases, there was a span of 10 bases. CDR1 and CDR2 (germline): SEHNR, FQNEAQ (reference sequence). This CDR3 is built from 13 residues. CDR3: CASSFGQGYGYTF. The CDR3 bases are TGTGCCAGCAGCTTTGGGCAGGGTTATGGCTACACCTTC.

This clone was picked up one time. The CDR3 DNA reads as TGTGCCAGCAGTTCAGGGCCAAACAGGGACCACGAGCAGTACGTC. Amino acid sequence: CASSSGPNRDHEQYV. The chain is built from TRBV6-2 or TRBV6-3 and TRBJ2-7; perhaps TRBD1 as D (6 bases). Germline CDR1 and CDR2: MNHEY and SVGEGT. The CDR3 is made up of 15 amino acids. V was pared by 4 bases and J by 5 bases, with 18 bases between.

V gene TRBV11-3 combines with J gene TRBJ2-7; 9 bases map to TRBD1. This CDR3 region has 14 residues. The germline CDR1 and CDR2 sequences are SGHNT and YENEEA. The junction had 4 bases not matched to a gene; V was cut back by 5 bases and J by 2 bases. The CDR3 sequence: CASSANRGPYEQYV. The CDR3 coding sequence is TGTGCCAGCAGCGCAAACAGGGGGCCCTACGAGCAGTACGTC.

This clone was picked up one time. The chain recombines TRBV6-5 with TRBJ2-7; 11 nucleotides line up with TRBD1. This CDR3 has 14 amino acids. Germline V CDR1 and CDR2: MNHEY, SVGAGI. The junction had 5 bases not matched to a gene; V was cut back by 6 bases and J by 4 bases. CDR3 protein: CASSLGQGGYEQYV. The CDR3 DNA reads as TGTGCCAGCAGCCTGGGACAGGGGGGGTACGAGCAGTACGTC.

The chain uses TRBV5-6 and TRBJ2-5; a weak D match, TRBD2 (6 bases). V gave up 5 bases and J gave up 1 base, with 9 bases separating them. The CDR3 covers 13 residues. Germline V lookup: CDR1 SGHDT, CDR2 YYEEEE. The CDR3 here is CASRIAAQETQYF. CDR3 sequence (DNA): TGTGCCAGCAGGATAGCGGCCCAAGAGACCCAGTACTTC.

The V call is TRBV6-4, the J call TRBJ1-2; possible D gene TRBD1, 6 bases. Per the germline V gene, CDR1 is MRHNA and CDR2 is SNTAGT. Trimming cost V 1 base and J 0 bases, with 9 bases left between them. The length of the CDR3 is 15 residues. CDR3 region: CASSDWGHPNYGYTF. The CDR3 DNA reads TGTGCCAGCAGTGACTGGGGACATCCTAACTATGGCTACACCTTC.

The rearrangement uses TRBV29-1 and TRBJ2-3; 8 bases map to TRBD2. This CDR3 spans 18 amino acids. J gave up 1 base and V 7 bases, and 19 bases lay outside the gene matches. Germline assignment: CDR1 SQVTM and CDR2 ANQGSEA. CDR3 sequence (DNA): TGCAGCGGTTGCCCGACCCGGGGGGGACATGCCTGCACAGATACGCAGTATTTT. Protein sequence: CSGCPTRGGHACTDTQYF.

This clone was counted a single time. This chain uses TRBV7-9 with TRBJ1-2; D perhaps matches TRBD1 (5 bases). Germline V CDR1 and CDR2: SEHNR, FQNEAQ (reference sequence). V was trimmed by 0 bases and J by 5 bases, leaving 7 bases between them. The length of the CDR3 is 13 residues. As DNA, the CDR3 is TGTGCCAGCAGCTTAGCAGGGACTTATGGCTACACCTTC. Translation gives CASSLAGTYGYTF.

J is TRBJ2-2 and V is TRBV15; TRBD1 aligns across 11 bases. Losses at the gene ends were 6 bases for V and 9 bases for J; bases not matched to a gene: 6. This CDR3 has 14 amino acids. Germline V CDR1 and CDR2: LNHNV, YYDKDF (reference sequence). CDR3 loop: CATRPGQGVRELFF. DNA of the CDR3: TGTGCCACCAGACCGGGACAGGGGGTGAGGGAGCTGTTTTTT.

This sequence joins TRBV27 and TRBJ2-3; D might be TRBD1 (5 bases). This CDR3 spans 14 amino acids. The germline V gene encodes CDR1 MNHEY and CDR2 SMNVEV (reference sequence). The CDR3 nucleotides read TGTGCAGGTAGGGGCGCGCCTAGCACAGATACGCAGTATTTT. Translation: CAGRGAPSTDTQYF.

V usage is TRBV6-6 and J usage is TRBJ1-2, with TRBD1 as a possible D gene (6 bases). There are 14 residues in the CDR3. The germline V gene has CDR1 MNHNY and CDR2 SVGAGI (reference sequence). With 2 bases removed from V and 6 bases from J, the gap between germline ends came to 13 bases. Here the CDR3 DNA reads TGTGCCAGCAGTTACCCCCGGACAGAGGATGGCTACACCTTC. Translating gives CASSYPRTEDGYTF.

The CDR3 reads CASIGGVVNTEAFF. Here the CDR3 DNA reads TGTGCCAGCATTGGGGGGGTTGTGAACACTGAAGCTTTCTTT. The chain links TRBV28 to TRBJ1-1, with D tentatively TRBD1 (5 bases). Trimming removed 7 bases at V and 0 bases at J, with 12 bases between. Germline assignment: CDR1 MDHEN and CDR2 SYDVKM. This CDR3 has 14 amino acids.

The V and J genes are TRBV3-1 (or the pseudogene TRBV3-2) and TRBJ2-1; D is possibly TRBD1 (5 bases). The V end lost 0 bases, the J end lost 10 bases, and 13 bases lay between the germline ends. CDR1 and CDR2 (germline): LGHDT, YNNKEL (reference sequence). The CDR3 runs 14 residues. CDR3: CASSQDTGRGEQFF. The CDR3 DNA follows: TGTGCCAGCAGCCAAGATACAGGTCGTGGCGAGCAGTTCTTC.

V is TRBV15 and J is TRBJ2-3; 12 bases map to TRBD2. Germline V gene sequence: CDR1 LNHNV, CDR2 YYDKDF (reference sequence). This CDR3 is 19 amino acids long. V lost 3 bases and J lost 3; bases outside the gene matches: 13. The CDR3 DNA reads TGTGCCACCAGCAGCCCCCTAGCGGGGGGGACTTTGGGGACAGATACGCAGTATTTT. Amino acids: CATSSPLAGGTLGTDTQYF.

This rearrangement joins TRBV28 to TRBJ1-2, with D possibly matching TRBD1 (6 bases). From germline, CDR1 is MDHEN and CDR2 SYDVKM. Trimming removed 10 bases at V and 0 bases at J, with 15 bases between. The CDR3 spans 14 residues. The CDR3 DNA reads TGTGCCATCAATACAGGGAAAACTAACTATGGCTACACCTTC. As protein: CAINTGKTNYGYTF.

Here the CDR3 DNA reads TGTGCCAGCAGCGCAACAGGGGGCTCCGATGGCTACACCTTC. It specifies CASSATGGSDGYTF. V and J are TRBV11-3 and TRBJ1-2, with TRBD1 matching over 9 bases. The CDR3 length is 14 residues. CDR1 and CDR2 from the germline V gene are SGHNT and YENEEA. Losses at the gene ends were 5 bases for V and 6 bases for J; bases not matched to a gene: 7. Full variable domain (remainder filled in from reference TRBV11-3 and TRBJ1-2): EAGVVQSPRYKIIEKKQPVAFWCNPISGHNTLYWYLQNLGQGPELLIRYENEEAVDDSQLPKDRFSAERLKGVDSTLKIQPAELGDSAVYLCASSATGGSDGYTFGSGTRLTVV.

The rearrangement uses TRBV18 and TRBJ1-2, with 7 bases matching TRBD1. Germline values: CDR1 KGHSH, CDR2 LQKENI. The V segment lost 6 bases and the J segment 7 bases; nucleotides outside the gene matches: 11. The length of the CDR3 is 14 residues. For the CDR3, the DNA is TGTGCCAGCTCCACAGGGGTGTTTCCTGGTGGCTACACCTTC. Its translation is CASSTGVFPGGYTF.